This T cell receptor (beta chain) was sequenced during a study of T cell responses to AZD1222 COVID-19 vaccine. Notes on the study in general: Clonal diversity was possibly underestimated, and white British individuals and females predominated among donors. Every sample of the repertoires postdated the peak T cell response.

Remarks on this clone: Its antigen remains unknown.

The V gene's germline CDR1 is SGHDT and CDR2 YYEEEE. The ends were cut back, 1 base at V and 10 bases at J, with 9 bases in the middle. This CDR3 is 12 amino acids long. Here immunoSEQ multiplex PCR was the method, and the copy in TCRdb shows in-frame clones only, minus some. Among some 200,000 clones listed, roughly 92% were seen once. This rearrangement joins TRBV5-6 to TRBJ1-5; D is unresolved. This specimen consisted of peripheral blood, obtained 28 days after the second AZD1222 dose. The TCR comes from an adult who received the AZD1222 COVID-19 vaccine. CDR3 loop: CASSLPPGPQHF. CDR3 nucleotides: TGTGCCAGCAGCTTGCCCCCAGGACCCCAGCATTTT.